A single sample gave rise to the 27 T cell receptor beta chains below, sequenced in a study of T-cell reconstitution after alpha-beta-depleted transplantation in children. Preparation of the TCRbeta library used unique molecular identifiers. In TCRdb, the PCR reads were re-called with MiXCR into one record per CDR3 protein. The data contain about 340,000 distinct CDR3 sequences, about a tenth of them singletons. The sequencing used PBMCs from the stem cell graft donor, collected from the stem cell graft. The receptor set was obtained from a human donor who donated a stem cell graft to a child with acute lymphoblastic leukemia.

CDR3 in amino acids: CASRQGADEKLFF. The CDR3 nucleotides read TGTGCCAGCAGGCAGGGGGCGGATGAAAAACTGTTTTTT. J is TRBJ1-4 and V is TRBV12-3 or TRBV12-4, with 8 bases matching TRBD1. Trimming removed 6 bases from V and 6 bases from J; junction bases left unmatched: 3. This CDR3 is 13 amino acids long.

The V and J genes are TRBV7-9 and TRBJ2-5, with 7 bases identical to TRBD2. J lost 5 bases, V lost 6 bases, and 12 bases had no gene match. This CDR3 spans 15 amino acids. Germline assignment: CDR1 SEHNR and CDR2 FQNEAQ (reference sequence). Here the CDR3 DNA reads TGTGCCAGCAGATTCTGGGGAAGCGGGAAGGAGACCCAGTACTTC. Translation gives CASRFWGSGKETQYF.

This CDR3 reads CASSLATPQVNTEAFF. Here the CDR3 DNA reads TGTGCCAGCAGCTTAGCCACTCCCCAGGTAAACACTGAAGCTTTCTTT. This sequence joins TRBV7-9 and TRBJ1-1, with unresolved D. CDR1 is SEHNR, CDR2 FQNEAQ, per germline (reference sequence). This CDR3 contains 16 residues. Trimming stripped 0 bases from V and 2 bases from J, with 13 bases between.

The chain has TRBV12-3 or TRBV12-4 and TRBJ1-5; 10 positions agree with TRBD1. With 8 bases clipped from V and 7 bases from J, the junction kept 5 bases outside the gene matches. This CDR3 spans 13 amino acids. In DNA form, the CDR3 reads TGTGCCAGCCAAGGACAGGGGGGCCAGCCCCAGCATTTT. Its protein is CASQGQGGQPQHF.

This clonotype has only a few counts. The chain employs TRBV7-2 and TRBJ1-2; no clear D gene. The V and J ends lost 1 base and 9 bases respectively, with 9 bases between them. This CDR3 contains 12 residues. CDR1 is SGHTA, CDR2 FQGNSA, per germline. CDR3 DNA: TGTGCCAGCAGCTTAGGTGTTCTTCGCTACACCTTC. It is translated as CASSLGVLRYTF.

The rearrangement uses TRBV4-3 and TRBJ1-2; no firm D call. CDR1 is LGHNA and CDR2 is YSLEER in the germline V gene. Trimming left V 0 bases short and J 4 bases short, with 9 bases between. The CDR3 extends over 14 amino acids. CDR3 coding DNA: TGCGCCAGCAGCCAAGATTTGGTACCCTATGGCTACACCTTC. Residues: CASSQDLVPYGYTF.

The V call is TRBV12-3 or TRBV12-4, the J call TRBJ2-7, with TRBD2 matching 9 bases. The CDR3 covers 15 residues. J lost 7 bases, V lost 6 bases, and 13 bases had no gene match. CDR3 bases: TGTGCCAGCAGATTAAGCGGGAGGTCGTATTGGGAGCAGTACTTC. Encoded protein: CASRLSGRSYWEQYF.

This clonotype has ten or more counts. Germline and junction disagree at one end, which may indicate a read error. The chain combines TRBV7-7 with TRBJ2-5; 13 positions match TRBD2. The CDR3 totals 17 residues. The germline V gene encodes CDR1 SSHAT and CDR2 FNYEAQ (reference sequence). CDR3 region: CASSLGRLAGGQETQYF. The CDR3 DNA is TGTGCTAGCAGCTTAGGCCGACTAGCGGGAGGCCAAGAGACCCAGTACTTC.

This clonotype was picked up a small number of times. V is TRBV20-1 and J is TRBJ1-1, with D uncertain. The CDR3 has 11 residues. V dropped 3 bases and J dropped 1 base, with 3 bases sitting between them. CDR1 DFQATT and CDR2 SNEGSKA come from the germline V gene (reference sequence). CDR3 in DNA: TGCAGTGCTAGCTCGAACACTGAAGCTTTCTTT. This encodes CSASSNTEAFF.

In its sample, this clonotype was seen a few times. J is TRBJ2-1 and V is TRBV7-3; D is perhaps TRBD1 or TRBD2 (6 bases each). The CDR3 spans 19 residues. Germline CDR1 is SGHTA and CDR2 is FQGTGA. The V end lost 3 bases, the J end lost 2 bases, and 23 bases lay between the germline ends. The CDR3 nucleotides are TGTGCCAGCAGCTTGTTTAACAGGGAGGTTCGCGGGACCTACAATGAGCAGTTCTTC. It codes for CASSLFNREVRGTYNEQFF.

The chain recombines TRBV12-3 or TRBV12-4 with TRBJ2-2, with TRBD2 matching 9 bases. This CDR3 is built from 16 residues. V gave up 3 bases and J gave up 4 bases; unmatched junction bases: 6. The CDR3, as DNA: TGTGCCAGCAGTTTGTTAGCGGGAGAGTTCACCGGGGAGCTGTTTTTT. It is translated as CASSLLAGEFTGELFF.

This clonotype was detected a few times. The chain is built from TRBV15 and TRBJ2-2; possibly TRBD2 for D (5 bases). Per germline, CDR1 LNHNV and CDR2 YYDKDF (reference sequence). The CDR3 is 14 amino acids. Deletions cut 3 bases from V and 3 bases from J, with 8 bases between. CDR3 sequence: CATSRRDDTGELFF. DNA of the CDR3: TGTGCCACCAGCAGGAGGGATGACACCGGGGAGCTGTTTTTT.

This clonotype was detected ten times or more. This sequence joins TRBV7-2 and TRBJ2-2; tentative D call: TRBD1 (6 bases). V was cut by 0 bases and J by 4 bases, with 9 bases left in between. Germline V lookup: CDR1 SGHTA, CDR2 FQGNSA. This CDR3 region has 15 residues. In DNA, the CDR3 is TGTGCCAGCAGCTTAGCAGGGGGTGCCACCGGGGAGCTGTTTTTT. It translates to CASSLAGGATGELFF. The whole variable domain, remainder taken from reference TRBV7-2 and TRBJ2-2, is GAGVSQSPSNKVTEKGKDVELRCDPISGHTALYWYRQSLGQGLEFLIYFQGNSAPDKSGLPSDRFSAERTGGSVSTLTIQRTQQEDSAVYLCASSLAGGATGELFFGEGSRLTVL.

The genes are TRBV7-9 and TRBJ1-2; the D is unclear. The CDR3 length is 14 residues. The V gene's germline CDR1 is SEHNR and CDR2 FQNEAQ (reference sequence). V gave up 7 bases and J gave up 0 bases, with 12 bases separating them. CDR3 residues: CASISAVTNYGYTF. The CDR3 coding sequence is TGTGCCAGCATCTCGGCGGTTACTAACTATGGCTACACCTTC.

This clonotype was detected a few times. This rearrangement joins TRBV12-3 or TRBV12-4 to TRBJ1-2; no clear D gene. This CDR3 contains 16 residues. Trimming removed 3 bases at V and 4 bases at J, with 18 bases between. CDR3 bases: TGTGCCAGCAGTTTGGACCGTGTCGAGGTCCTCTATGGCTACACCTTC. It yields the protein CASSLDRVEVLYGYTF.

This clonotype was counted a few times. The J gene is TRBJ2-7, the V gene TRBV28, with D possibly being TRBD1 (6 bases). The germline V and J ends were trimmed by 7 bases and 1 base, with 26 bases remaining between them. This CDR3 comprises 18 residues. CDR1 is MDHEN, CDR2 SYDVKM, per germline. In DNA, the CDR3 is TGTGCCAGCAACAAACCCACTGCCCCAGACAGGCCTTCCTACGAGCAGTACTTC. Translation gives CASNKPTAPDRPSYEQYF.

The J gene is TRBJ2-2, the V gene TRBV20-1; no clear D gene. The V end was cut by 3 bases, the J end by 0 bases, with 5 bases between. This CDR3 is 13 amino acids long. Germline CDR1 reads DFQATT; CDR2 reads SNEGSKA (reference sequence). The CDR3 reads CSARRPNTGELFF. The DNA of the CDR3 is TGCAGTGCTAGGCGACCGAACACCGGGGAGCTGTTTTTT.

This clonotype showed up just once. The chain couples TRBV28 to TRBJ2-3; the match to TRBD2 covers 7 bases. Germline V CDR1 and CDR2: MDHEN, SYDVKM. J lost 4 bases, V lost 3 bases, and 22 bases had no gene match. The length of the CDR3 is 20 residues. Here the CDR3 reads CASSFVRGPRAGASPDTQYF. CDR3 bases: TGTGCCAGCAGTTTTGTGCGGGGACCCAGGGCGGGAGCATCCCCAGATACGCAGTATTTT.

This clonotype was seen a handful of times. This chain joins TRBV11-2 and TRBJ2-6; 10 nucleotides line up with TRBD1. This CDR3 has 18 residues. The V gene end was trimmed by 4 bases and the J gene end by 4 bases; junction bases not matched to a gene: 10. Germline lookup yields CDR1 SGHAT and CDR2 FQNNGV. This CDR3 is CASSSGPGTGAGANVLTF. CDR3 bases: TGTGCCAGCAGCTCTGGTCCCGGGACAGGGGCCGGGGCCAACGTCCTGACTTTC.

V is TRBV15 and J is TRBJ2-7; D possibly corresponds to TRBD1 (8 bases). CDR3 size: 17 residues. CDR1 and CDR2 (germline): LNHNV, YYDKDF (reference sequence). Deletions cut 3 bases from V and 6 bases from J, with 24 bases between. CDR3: CATSRVNRGGRWAEQYF. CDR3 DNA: TGTGCCACCAGCAGGGTAAACAGGGGGGGTAGGTGGGCCGAGCAGTACTTC. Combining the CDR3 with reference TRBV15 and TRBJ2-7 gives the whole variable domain DAMVIQNPRYQVTQFGKPVTLSCSQTLNHNVMYWYQQKSSQAPKLLFHYYDKDFNNEADTPDNFQSRRPNTSFCFLDIRSPGLGDTAMYLCATSRVNRGGRWAEQYFGPGTRLTVT.

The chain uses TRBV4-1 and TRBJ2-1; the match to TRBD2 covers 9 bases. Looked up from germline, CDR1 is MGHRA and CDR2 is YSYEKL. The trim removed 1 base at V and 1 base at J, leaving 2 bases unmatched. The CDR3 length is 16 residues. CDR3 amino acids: CASSQGSGRSYNEQFF. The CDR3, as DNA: TGCGCCAGCAGCCAAGGAAGCGGGAGGTCCTACAATGAGCAGTTCTTC.

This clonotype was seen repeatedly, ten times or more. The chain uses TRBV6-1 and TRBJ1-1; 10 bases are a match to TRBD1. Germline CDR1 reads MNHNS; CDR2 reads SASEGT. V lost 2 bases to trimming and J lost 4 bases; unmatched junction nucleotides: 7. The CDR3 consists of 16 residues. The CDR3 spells CASSEPPGQGITEAFF. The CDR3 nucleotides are TGTGCCAGCAGTGAACCGCCGGGACAGGGGATCACTGAAGCTTTCTTT.

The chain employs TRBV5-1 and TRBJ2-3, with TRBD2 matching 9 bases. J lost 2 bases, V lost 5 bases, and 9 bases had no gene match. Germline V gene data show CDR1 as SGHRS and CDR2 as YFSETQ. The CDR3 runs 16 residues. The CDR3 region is CASRWREGKTTDTQYF. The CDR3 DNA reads TGCGCCAGCAGATGGCGGGAGGGAAAAACCACAGATACGCAGTATTTT. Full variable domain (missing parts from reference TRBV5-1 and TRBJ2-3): KAGVTQTPRYLIKTRGQQVTLSCSPISGHRSVSWYQQTPGQGLQFLFEYFSETQRNKGNFPGRFSGRQFSNSRSEMNVSTLELGDSALYLCASRWREGKTTDTQYFGPGTRLTVL.

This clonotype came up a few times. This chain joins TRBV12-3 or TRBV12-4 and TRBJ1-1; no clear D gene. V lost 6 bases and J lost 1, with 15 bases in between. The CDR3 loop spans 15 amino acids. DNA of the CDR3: TGTGCCAGCAGCTCTCAGGCCCTGGCGAACACTGAAGCTTTCTTT. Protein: CASSSQALANTEAFF.

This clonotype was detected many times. CDR3 sequence reads: CASSPPGSSRFF. The CDR3 coding sequence is TGTGCCAGCAGTCCCCCAGGGAGCTCACGGTTCTTC. The rearrangement joins TRBV27 to TRBJ2-1; tentatively, D is TRBD1 or TRBD2 (5 bases each). CDR3 size: 12 residues. Trimming took 5 bases from V and 15 from J, leaving 17 bases between them. The V gene's germline CDR1 is MNHEY and CDR2 SMNVEV (reference sequence).

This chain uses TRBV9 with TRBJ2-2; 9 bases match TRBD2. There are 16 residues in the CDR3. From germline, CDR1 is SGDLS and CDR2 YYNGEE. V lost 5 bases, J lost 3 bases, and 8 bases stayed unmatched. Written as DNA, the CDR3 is TGTGCCAGCAGACACACTAGCGGGTCTTACACCGGGGAGCTGTTTTTT. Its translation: CASRHTSGSYTGELFF.

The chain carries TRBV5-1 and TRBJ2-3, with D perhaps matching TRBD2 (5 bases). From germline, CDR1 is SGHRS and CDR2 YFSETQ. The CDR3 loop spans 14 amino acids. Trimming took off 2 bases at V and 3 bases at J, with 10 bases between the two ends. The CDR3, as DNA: TGCGCCAGCAGCTTCGGGATGTCTACAGATACGCAGTATTTT. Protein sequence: CASSFGMSTDTQYF. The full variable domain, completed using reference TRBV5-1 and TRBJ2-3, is KAGVTQTPRYLIKTRGQQVTLSCSPISGHRSVSWYQQTPGQGLQFLFEYFSETQRNKGNFPGRFSGRQFSNSRSEMNVSTLELGDSALYLCASSFGMSTDTQYFGPGTRLTVL.